The 5 T cell receptor beta chains below were found in one sample sequenced in a study of shared clonotypes between healthy human individuals. Sequencing used immunoSEQ multiplex PCR; TCRdb keeps in-frame clones, though not all of them. The sample contains under 1,100,000 clones, about 70% of which appear only once. Input material: memory CD4+ T cells sorted from blood. Noted subset: CD45RA-negative fraction. Receptors were obtained from a young man in good health.

The chain recombines TRBV10-3 with TRBJ2-3; no clear D. Germline lookup yields CDR1 ENHRY and CDR2 SYGVKD. This CDR3 is 14 amino acids long. V lost 6 bases to trimming and J lost 2 bases, with 12 bases between them. CDR3 sequence reads: CAIRGPSYTDTQYF. The CDR3 nucleotides are TGTGCCATCAGGGGCCCATCATACACAGATACGCAGTATTTT.

The chain is built from TRBV6-5 and TRBJ2-2; no definite D call. The V end was cut by 6 bases, the J end by 4 bases, with 6 bases between. The germline gives CDR1 MNHEY, CDR2 SVGAGI. The CDR3 has 12 amino acids. The CDR3 reads CASRPGTGELFF. The DNA for the CDR3 is TGTGCCAGCAGGCCTGGCACCGGGGAGCTGTTTTTT.

This rearrangement joins TRBV11-2 to TRBJ2-7, with 8 nucleotides matching TRBD2. Trimming at V came to 5 bases and at J to 2 bases, leaving 11 bases not matched to a gene. From germline, CDR1 is SGHAT and CDR2 FQNNGV. The CDR3 is 16 amino acids. In DNA form, the CDR3 reads TGTGCCAGCAGCGGAGATAGGACTAGCCGACCCTACGAGCAGTACTTC. Amino acids: CASSGDRTSRPYEQYF.

The chain links TRBV9 to TRBJ2-7; perhaps TRBD2 as D (5 bases). This CDR3 region has 12 residues. The V gene lost 4 bases and the J gene lost 3 bases, with 8 bases spanning the gap. CDR1 is SGDLS and CDR2 is YYNGEE in the germline V gene. CDR3 in DNA: TGTGCCAGCAGCCCCGAGGGCTACGAGCAGTACTTC. Amino acids: CASSPEGYEQYF.

The rearrangement joins TRBV6-6 to TRBJ1-2; D unclear. There are 14 residues in the CDR3. Trimming cost V 6 bases and J 12 bases, with 23 bases left between them. CDR1 and CDR2 from the germline V gene are MNHNY and SVGAGI (reference sequence). The CDR3 DNA follows: TGTGCCAGCAGCGCCGTTGCAAGCCAGCTCGTCCACACCTTC. Translated: CASSAVASQLVHTF.